The source of this T cell receptor (beta chain) is a study of technical replicates of blood from several donors. Method: immunoSEQ multiplex PCR; TCRdb's copy keeps in-frame clones and lacks some. Found here are over 50,000 clones, around 88% of them singletons; the top ten hold approximately 4.7%. V shed 6 bases and J 6 bases; nucleotides not matched to a gene: 3. The CDR3 totals 14 residues. Looked up from germline, CDR1 is SGHTA and CDR2 is FQGNSA. Sequencing was carried out using PBMCs. The rearrangement uses TRBV7-2 and TRBJ2-1; 12 bases are a match to TRBD1. This sequence was found in a human donor in good health. Some clones in this sample may be carry-over from other donors' samples. The CDR3 protein is CASSGTGGFNEQFF. DNA for the CDR3: TGTGCCAGCAGTGGGACAGGGGGCTTCAATGAGCAGTTCTTC.